Presented here are 8 T cell receptor beta chains from one specimen sequenced in a study of blood T cell repertoires in COVID-19. Sequencing used immunoSEQ multiplex PCR; TCRdb keeps in-frame clones, though not all of them. Altogether about 200,000 clones are present, around three quarters being singletons, with the ten largest covering roughly 6%. Input material: peripheral blood. The receptors were gathered from a woman aged 70-85 years with acute or convalescent COVID-19.

The chain has TRBV3-1 (or the pseudogene TRBV3-2) and TRBJ1-2; no clear D gene. The CDR3 is 13 residues long. Germline CDR1 LGHDT, CDR2 YNNKEL (reference sequence). Trimming stripped 1 base from V and 8 bases from J, with 11 bases between. This chain's CDR3 is CASSQGLAGGYTF. As DNA, the CDR3 is TGTGCCAGCAGCCAAGGATTGGCTGGCGGCTACACCTTC.

J is TRBJ1-5 and V is TRBV23-1; unclear D gene. TRBV23-1 is identified as an open reading frame with a role that is uncertain. V was trimmed by 0 bases and J by 0 bases, leaving 9 bases between them. The CDR3 loop spans 16 amino acids. CDR3 residues: CASSQSGFYSNQPQHF. In DNA form, the CDR3 reads TGCGCCAGCAGTCAATCTGGTTTCTATAGCAATCAGCCCCAGCATTTT.

The V and J genes are TRBV6-5 and TRBJ2-1; 7 nucleotides match TRBD2. The CDR3 is made up of 14 amino acids. V trimming: 7 bases; J trimming: 3 bases; junction bases outside the gene matches: 6. Germline loops: CDR1 MNHEY, CDR2 SVGAGI. CDR3 in DNA: TGTGCCAGCAAACTAGCGAGAAACTACAATGAGCAGTTCTTC. Translation gives CASKLARNYNEQFF.

This clone was recorded a few times. The rearrangement joins TRBV18 to TRBJ2-7; D possibly corresponds to TRBD2 (6 bases). Germline lookup yields CDR1 KGHSH and CDR2 LQKENI. This CDR3 region has 14 residues. V dropped 3 bases and J dropped 6 bases, with 15 bases sitting between them. CDR3 bases: TGTGCCAGCTCACCCGGGCAGGGAGGACCCGAGCAGTACTTC. This codes for CASSPGQGGPEQYF. Filled out from reference TRBV18 and TRBJ2-7, the complete variable domain reads NAGVMQNPRHLVRRRGQEARLRCSPMKGHSHVYWYRQLPEEGLKFMVYLQKENIIDESGMPKERFSAEFPKEGPSILRIQQVVRGDSAAYFCASSPGQGGPEQYFGPGTRLTVT.

This clone occurred once. The genes are TRBV3-1 (or the pseudogene TRBV3-2) and TRBJ1-6; TRBD1 might be the D (6 bases). In germline, CDR1 is LGHDT, CDR2 YNNKEL (reference sequence). The ends were cut back, 1 base at V and 9 bases at J, with 7 bases in the middle. The CDR3 has 13 amino acids. Here the CDR3 reads CASSQGGGSPLHF. CDR3 nucleotides: TGTGCCAGCAGCCAAGGAGGGGGTTCACCCCTCCACTTT.

The rearrangement uses TRBV28 and TRBJ2-2; D might be TRBD2 (5 bases). With 2 bases removed from V and 0 bases from J, the gap between germline ends came to 13 bases. The CDR3 has 17 amino acids. The germline CDR1 and CDR2 sequences are MDHEN and SYDVKM. CDR3 sequence reads: CASSLTRGGANTGELFF. The DNA for the CDR3 is TGTGCCAGCAGTTTAACCCGGGGTGGGGCGAACACCGGGGAGCTGTTTTTT. Supplemented by reference TRBV28 and TRBJ2-2, the full variable domain reads DVKVTQSSRYLVKRTGEKVFLECVQDMDHENMFWYRQDPGLGLRLIYFSYDVKMKEKGDIPEGYSVSREKKERFSLILESASTNQTSMYLCASSLTRGGANTGELFFGEGSRLTVL.

The chain has TRBV29-1 and TRBJ1-2; 7 positions match TRBD1. The germline V gene has CDR1 SQVTM and CDR2 ANQGSEA. V shed 4 bases, J shed 3 bases, and the junction held 5 bases outside the gene matches. CDR3 size: 13 residues. CDR3 nucleotides: TGCAGCGTTGGACAGGGACCGGACTATGGCTACACCTTC. It encodes CSVGQGPDYGYTF.

The CDR3 loop reads CASSSPASGRSEQYF. In DNA, the CDR3 is TGTGCCAGCAGCTCCCCAGCTAGCGGGAGAAGCGAGCAGTACTTC. The J gene is TRBJ2-7, the V gene TRBV7-2; 10 bases are shared with TRBD2. Unmatched junction bases numbered 9, after V lost 4 bases and J lost 6 bases. The CDR3 extends over 15 amino acids. CDR1 and CDR2 from the germline V gene are SGHTA and FQGNSA.